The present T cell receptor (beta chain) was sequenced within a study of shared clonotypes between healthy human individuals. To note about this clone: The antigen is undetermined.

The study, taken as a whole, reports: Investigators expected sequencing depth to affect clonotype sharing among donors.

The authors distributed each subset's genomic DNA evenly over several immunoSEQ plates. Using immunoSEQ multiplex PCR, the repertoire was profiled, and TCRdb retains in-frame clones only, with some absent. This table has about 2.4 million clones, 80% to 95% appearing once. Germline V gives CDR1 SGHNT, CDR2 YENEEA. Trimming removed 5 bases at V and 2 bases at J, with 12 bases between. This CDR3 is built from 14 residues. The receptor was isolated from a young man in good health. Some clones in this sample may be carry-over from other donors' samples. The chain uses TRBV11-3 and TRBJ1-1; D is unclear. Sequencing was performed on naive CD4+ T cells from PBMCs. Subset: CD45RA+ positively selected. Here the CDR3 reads CASSLPDVNTEAFF. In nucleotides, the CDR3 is TGTGCCAGCAGCCTCCCGGACGTCAACACTGAAGCTTTCTTT.